The clone carrying this T cell receptor (beta chain) turned up a few times. Antigen: not known. A much larger clone is a single base away; this may be a read error. The data stem from a study of breast tumors, draining lymph nodes, adjacent tissues. TCRdb recomputed calls from the multiplex PCR reads with MiXCR, one row per CDR3 protein. The sample contains roughly 110,000 distinct CDR3 sequences, around 30% of which appear only once. The lymph nodes were axillary draining lymph nodes from breast cancer patients. The CDR3 covers 19 residues. Looked up from germline, CDR1 is MNHGY and CDR2 is SVAAGI. Regarding the study as a whole: The data were judged consistent with most tumor T cells coming from lymph node and expanding in tumor. Data only fit, rather than demonstrated, lymph node origin of most tumor T cells. Compared with lymph nodes, tumors were less diverse; compared with nontumor tissue, more.

The source material was axillary lymph node tissue. This TCR came from a female donor with breast cancer. Some clones in this sample may be carry-over from other donors' samples. The chain has TRBV6-9 and TRBJ1-2; TRBD1 aligns across 8 bases. The CDR3 DNA reads TGTGCCAGCAGCCCTTTATCCACCAGGGGGCTGAAGGTTTACTATGACTACACCTTC. Its translation: CASSPLSTRGLKVYYDYTF.